This T cell receptor (beta chain) is from a study of blood T cell repertoires in COVID-19. On the study more broadly: The samples span acute and convalescent COVID-19 from the United States, Italy and Spain.

The repertoire was sequenced with immunoSEQ multiplex PCR; TCRdb's copy has only in-frame clones and lacks some. The sample carries roughly 180,000 clones, approximately 86% recorded once. Germline V lookup: CDR1 MNHEY, CDR2 SVGAGI. The CDR3 covers 14 residues. The J segment lost 2 bases and the V segment lost 5 bases, leaving 3 bases of the junction unmatched. V and J are TRBV6-5 and TRBJ1-1; 9 bases agree with TRBD1. The sequence was collected from a woman aged 25 to 45 who had recovered from COVID-19. Sample: PBMCs or T cells enriched from blood (not recorded which). This CDR3 is CASSQDRGNTEAFF. The DNA for the CDR3 is TGTGCCAGCAGTCAGGACAGGGGCAACACTGAAGCTTTCTTT.